Shown below are 23 T cell receptor beta chains from a single sample sequenced in a study of T cell repertoires in cytomegalovirus infection (dated 2019 in TCRdb). These reads were obtained on an Illumina HiSeq 1500. Through fastp at Q25 and MiXCR, TCRdb rebuilt clones from the public reads, retaining in-frame beta chains. Here each entry gathers all rows of one CDR3 protein and keeps the most common genes and DNA. Within this sample are approximately 630,000 distinct CDR3 sequences, with 24% of them counted one time only. The biggest ten clones account for less than 10% of the sample. The sequenced material came from CD8+ T cells from PBMCs. The origin of the receptors is a human donor in good health (CMV status not recorded). Some clones in this sample may be carry-over from other donors' samples.

The chain is built from TRBV12-3 or TRBV12-4 and TRBJ2-6; D gene uncertain. CDR3 length: 13 residues. V lost 6 bases and J 4 bases, leaving 7 bases between the germline ends. The CDR3 DNA sequence: TGTGCCAGCAGCCCCGAAGGGGCCAACGTCCTGACTTTC. Translation gives CASSPEGANVLTF.

This chain joins TRBV28 and TRBJ2-2; no clear D. Germline V gene sequence: CDR1 MDHEN, CDR2 SYDVKM. This CDR3 spans 15 amino acids. The germline V and J ends were trimmed by 8 bases and 0 bases, with 13 bases remaining between them. CDR3 DNA sequence: TGTGCCAGCTCCTCGGCCTCCCCGAACACCGGGGAGCTGTTTTTT. Translation gives CASSSASPNTGELFF. Looking up the rest from reference TRBV28 and TRBJ2-2 gives the full variable domain: DVKVTQSSRYLVKRTGEKVFLECVQDMDHENMFWYRQDPGLGLRLIYFSYDVKMKEKGDIPEGYSVSREKKERFSLILESASTNQTSMYLCASSSASPNTGELFFGEGSRLTVL.

This clonotype was observed a few times. The chain uses TRBV5-6 and TRBJ2-1, with a possible D match to TRBD1 (6 bases). V was pared by 0 bases and J by 8 bases, with 18 bases between. The CDR3 spans 16 residues. The germline V gene has CDR1 SGHDT and CDR2 YYEEEE. The CDR3 is CASSLDQAPPGDEQFF. The CDR3 DNA reads as TGTGCCAGCAGCTTGGACCAGGCCCCACCAGGGGATGAGCAGTTCTTC.

Here the CDR3 DNA reads TGTGCCAGCAGTCCCCCCCGGGCGGGGAAGTTCTACGAGCAGTACTTC. Protein: CASSPPRAGKFYEQYF. The V call is TRBV27, the J call TRBJ2-7; the D gene is possibly TRBD2 (6 bases). This CDR3 has 16 amino acids. CDR1 MNHEY and CDR2 SMNVEV come from the germline V gene (reference sequence). V lost 5 bases and J lost 3, with 20 bases in between.

There are a few counts of this clonotype. This sequence joins TRBV29-1 and TRBJ1-1; no reliable D call. The germline V gene encodes CDR1 SQVTM and CDR2 ANQGSEA. This CDR3 comprises 13 residues. The ends were cut back, 7 bases at V and 2 bases at J, with 14 bases in the middle. This chain's CDR3 is CSGTGRFNTEAFF. CDR3 bases: TGCAGCGGAACCGGACGGTTCAACACTGAAGCTTTCTTT.

There are many counts of this clonotype. This chain uses TRBV7-2 with TRBJ2-7; the D is unclear. V gave up 5 bases and J gave up 7 bases, with 18 bases separating them. From germline, CDR1 is SGHTA and CDR2 FQGNSA. This CDR3 has 14 amino acids. As DNA, the CDR3 is TGTGCCAGCAGCCTAAGGACGAGCTTTTTTGAGCAGTACTTC. It specifies CASSLRTSFFEQYF.

The table lists this clonotype with a few counts. This chain connects TRBV4-2 to TRBJ2-7; D possibly matches TRBD1 or TRBD2 (5 bases each). V gave up 1 base and J gave up 5 bases, with 6 bases separating them. CDR3 length: 12 residues. Germline lookup yields CDR1 LGHNA and CDR2 YNFKEQ. CDR3 in amino acids: CASSQVGDEQYF. The DNA for the CDR3 is TGTGCCAGCAGCCAAGTGGGGGACGAGCAGTACTTC.

This clonotype has ten or more counts. J is TRBJ2-5 and V is TRBV28; no clear D. V lost 2 bases, J lost 4 bases, and 11 bases lay in between. The germline V gene encodes CDR1 MDHEN and CDR2 SYDVKM. This CDR3 contains 14 residues. In DNA, the CDR3 is TGTGCCAGCAGTTTAGAGCCATCCAGAGAGACCCAGTACTTC. Protein sequence: CASSLEPSRETQYF.

The J gene is TRBJ1-5, the V gene TRBV20-1, with D possibly being TRBD1 (5 bases). The germline V and J ends were trimmed by 0 bases and 3 bases, with 21 bases remaining between them. Germline lookup yields CDR1 DFQATT and CDR2 SNEGSKA (reference sequence). The CDR3 runs to 18 residues. The CDR3 is CSARDYDSQTEFNQPQHF. CDR3 bases: TGCAGTGCTAGAGATTATGATAGTCAGACAGAGTTCAATCAGCCCCAGCATTTT.

This clonotype has only one observation. A much larger clone lies a single base off, so this may be a read error. The chain links TRBV12-5 to TRBJ1-1, with no clear D. This CDR3 comprises 13 residues. The germline V gene has CDR1 LGHNT and CDR2 FRNRAP. V shed 0 bases and J shed 7 bases, with 9 bases lying between them. CDR3 amino acids: CASGLVKDIEAFF. CDR3 DNA: TGTGCTAGTGGTTTGGTAAAAGACATTGAAGCTTTCTTT. The full variable domain, in which reference TRBV12-5 and TRBJ1-1 provide the parts outside the CDR3, is DARVTQTPRHKVTEMGQEVTMRCQPILGHNTVFWYRQTMMQGLELLAYFRNRAPLDDSGMPKDRFSAEMPDATLATLKIQPSEPRDSAVYFCASGLVKDIEAFFGQGTRLTVV.

This clonotype appeared a single time. Given the absence of the conserved phenylalanine or tryptophan at the CDR3 end, a read error is likely. The V and J genes are TRBV27 and TRBJ2-1, with D possibly TRBD1 on 5 matching bases. V gave up 4 bases and J gave up 7 bases, with 8 bases separating them. Germline CDR1 is MNHEY and CDR2 is SMNVEV (reference sequence). This CDR3 is built from 12 residues. CDR3 DNA sequence: TGTGCCAGCAGTTCCAGGGTGAATGAGCAGTTCATC. Amino acids: CASSSRVNEQFI.

On this clonotype: One end of the junction is discordant with germline, which a read error may explain. The chain uses TRBV25-1 and TRBJ2-5; D could derive from TRBD1 or TRBD2 (5 bases each). This CDR3 contains 13 residues. Germline V gene data show CDR1 as MGHDK and CDR2 as SYGVNS. The CDR3 sequence is CASSEWGQETQYF. The CDR3 DNA follows: TGTGCCAGCAGCGAATGGGGGCAAGAGACCCAGTACTTC.

This clonotype was counted a few times. The chain recombines TRBV10-3 with TRBJ2-7; D gene unclear. This CDR3 is built from 13 residues. The V and J ends lost 7 bases and 2 bases respectively, with 12 bases between them. From germline, CDR1 is ENHRY and CDR2 SYGVKD. The CDR3 DNA is TGTGCCATCATGGCCGGTACTACCTACGAGCAGTACTTC. This translates into CAIMAGTTYEQYF.

This clonotype has just a few counts. CDR3 sequence: CASSPLGSGGFYEQYF. CDR3 bases: TGTGCCAGCAGCCCCTTGGGTAGCGGGGGATTCTACGAGCAGTACTTC. The chain carries TRBV14 and TRBJ2-7; TRBD2 agrees at 9 bases. The CDR3 sequence is 16 residues long. Germline V gene lookup returns CDR1 SGHDN and CDR2 FVKESK. Trimming cost V 4 bases and J 3 bases; bases outside gene matches: 10.

A few counts support this clonotype. This sequence joins TRBV27 and TRBJ1-1; D is unresolved. The CDR3 consists of 14 residues. The V gene's germline CDR1 is MNHEY and CDR2 SMNVEV (reference sequence). V was cut by 11 bases and J by 0 bases, with 16 bases left in between. Here the CDR3 reads CAAKVGGMNTEAFF. For the CDR3, the DNA is TGTGCCGCCAAGGTGGGAGGAATGAACACTGAAGCTTTCTTT.

The rearrangement links TRBV20-1 to TRBJ2-5; D unclear. Germline lookup yields CDR1 DFQATT and CDR2 SNEGSKA (reference sequence). With 0 bases removed from V and 8 bases from J, the gap between germline ends came to 4 bases. The CDR3 is made up of 10 amino acids. The CDR3 sequence: CSARDNTQYF. The DNA of the CDR3 is TGCAGTGCTAGAGATAACACCCAGTACTTC.

At least ten counts were recorded for this clonotype. The genes are TRBV10-3 and TRBJ2-6; D is unclear. The germline gives CDR1 ENHRY, CDR2 SYGVKD. CDR3 length equals 16 residues. V lost 8 bases and J lost 0, with 14 bases in between. This CDR3 is CAIPGQSSSGANVLTF. CDR3 in DNA: TGTGCCATCCCCGGTCAGTCGAGCTCTGGGGCCAACGTCCTGACTTTC.

This clonotype was counted between two and nine times. The chain joins TRBV14 to TRBJ1-6; D is uncertain. The CDR3 sequence is 14 residues long. Germline lookup yields CDR1 SGHDN and CDR2 FVKESK. Deletions cut 0 bases from V and 9 bases from J, with 9 bases between. CDR3 region: CASSQEFGSSPLHF. The DNA of the CDR3 is TGTGCCAGCAGCCAAGAATTCGGGTCTTCACCCCTCCACTTT.

With regard to this clonotype: With a much larger clone just one base away, this may be a read error. V gene TRBV6-2 or TRBV6-3 combines with J gene TRBJ1-2; no reliable D call. Trimming stripped 2 bases from V and 3 bases from J, with 13 bases between. The V gene's germline CDR1 is MNHEY and CDR2 SVGEGT. This CDR3 is built from 15 residues. The CDR3 here is CASSYQEILDYGYTF. Written as DNA, the CDR3 is TGTGCCAGCAGTTACCAGGAAATATTGGACTATGGCTACACCTTC.

At least ten counts were recorded for this clonotype. The chain's CDR3 is CASREGRRNTGELFF. CDR3 bases: TGTGCCAGCAGAGAGGGACGGCGGAACACCGGGGAGCTGTTTTTT. This rearrangement joins TRBV7-6 to TRBJ2-2; D tentatively fits TRBD1 or TRBD2 (5 bases each). Trimming removed 6 bases at V and 1 base at J, with 12 bases between. Per the germline V gene, CDR1 is SGHVS and CDR2 is FNYEAQ. CDR3 length: 15 amino acids.

This clonotype has a count of ten or more. The V call is TRBV7-8, the J call TRBJ2-3; D gene unclear. In germline, CDR1 is SGHVS, CDR2 FQNEAQ. The CDR3 runs 14 residues. The V gene lost 4 bases and the J gene lost 5 bases, with 13 bases spanning the gap. The CDR3 DNA sequence: TGTGCCAGCAGCTATCGTCTTTGGGGAGATACGCAGTATTTT. The encoded protein is CASSYRLWGDTQYF.

This chain joins TRBV12-3 or TRBV12-4 and TRBJ2-3; D call uncertain. The CDR3 is 13 amino acids. Trimming left V 0 bases short and J 5 bases short, with 6 bases between. CDR3 sequence reads: CASSLASQDTQYF. CDR3 DNA: TGTGCCAGCAGTTTAGCTTCCCAAGATACGCAGTATTTT.

This clonotype has a handful of counts. The V gene is TRBV7-6, the J gene TRBJ2-6; TRBD1 agrees at 7 bases. V was clipped by 6 bases and J by 0 bases; unmatched bases: 5. The length of the CDR3 is 16 residues. Germline CDR1 is SGHVS and CDR2 is FNYEAQ. In DNA form, the CDR3 reads TGTGCCAGCAGTCCGACAGGGACCTCTGGGGCCAACGTCCTGACTTTC. Its protein is CASSPTGTSGANVLTF.